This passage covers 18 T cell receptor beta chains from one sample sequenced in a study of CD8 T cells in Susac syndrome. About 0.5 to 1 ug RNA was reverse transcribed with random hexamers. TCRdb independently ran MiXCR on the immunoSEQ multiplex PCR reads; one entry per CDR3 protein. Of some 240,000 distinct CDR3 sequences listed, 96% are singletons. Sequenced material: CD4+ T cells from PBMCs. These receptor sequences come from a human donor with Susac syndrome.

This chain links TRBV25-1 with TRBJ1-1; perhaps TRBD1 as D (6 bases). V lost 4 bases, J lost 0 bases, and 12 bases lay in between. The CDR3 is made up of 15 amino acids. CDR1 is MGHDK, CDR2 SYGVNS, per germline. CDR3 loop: CASSATGIMNTEAFF. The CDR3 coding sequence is TGTGCCAGCAGTGCCACAGGGATTATGAACACTGAAGCTTTCTTT.

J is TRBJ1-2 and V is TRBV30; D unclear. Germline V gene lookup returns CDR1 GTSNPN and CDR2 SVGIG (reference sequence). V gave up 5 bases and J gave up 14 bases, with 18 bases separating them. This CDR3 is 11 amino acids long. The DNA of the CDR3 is TGTGCCTGGGAGGAGAAGGCTGGCCAAACCTTC. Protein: CAWEEKAGQTF.

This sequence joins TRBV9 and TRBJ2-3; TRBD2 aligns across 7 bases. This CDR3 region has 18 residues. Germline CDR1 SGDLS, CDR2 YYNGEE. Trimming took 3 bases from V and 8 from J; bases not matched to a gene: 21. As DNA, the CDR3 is TGTGCCAGCAGCGCAGCCCCCAGGAGCGGGAAGAGAGCGATTACGCAGTATTTT. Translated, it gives CASSAAPRSGKRAITQYF.

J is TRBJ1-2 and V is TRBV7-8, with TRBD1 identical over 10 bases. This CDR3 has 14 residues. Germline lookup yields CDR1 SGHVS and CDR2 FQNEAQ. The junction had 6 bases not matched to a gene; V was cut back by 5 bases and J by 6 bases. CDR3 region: CASSPRTGGNGYTF. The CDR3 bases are TGTGCCAGCAGCCCCCGGACAGGGGGAAATGGCTACACCTTC.

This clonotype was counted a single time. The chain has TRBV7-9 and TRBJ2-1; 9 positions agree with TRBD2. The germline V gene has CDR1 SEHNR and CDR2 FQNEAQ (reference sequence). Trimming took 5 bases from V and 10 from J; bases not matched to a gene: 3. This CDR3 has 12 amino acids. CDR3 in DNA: TGTGCCAGCAGCCCCGCGGGAGGGGAGCAGTTCTTC. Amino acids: CASSPAGGEQFF.

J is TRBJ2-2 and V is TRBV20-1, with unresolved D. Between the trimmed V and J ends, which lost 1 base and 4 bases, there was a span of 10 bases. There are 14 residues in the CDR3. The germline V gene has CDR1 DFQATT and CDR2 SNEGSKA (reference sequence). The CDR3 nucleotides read TGCAGTGCTAGAGCAGCGTTAGGCACCGGGGAGCTGTTTTTT. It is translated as CSARAALGTGELFF.

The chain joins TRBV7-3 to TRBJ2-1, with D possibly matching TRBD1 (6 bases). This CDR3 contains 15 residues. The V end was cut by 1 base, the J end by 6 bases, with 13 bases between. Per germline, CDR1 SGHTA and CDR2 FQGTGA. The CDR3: CASSLIWGPLNEQFF. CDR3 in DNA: TGTGCCAGCAGCTTAATATGGGGGCCCCTCAATGAGCAGTTCTTC.

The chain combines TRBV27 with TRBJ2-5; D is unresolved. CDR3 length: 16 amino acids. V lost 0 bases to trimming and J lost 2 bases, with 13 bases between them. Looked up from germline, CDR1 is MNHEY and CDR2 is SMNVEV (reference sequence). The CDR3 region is CASSLSYRVAQETQYF. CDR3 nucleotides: TGTGCCAGCAGTTTATCGTACAGAGTCGCGCAAGAGACCCAGTACTTC.

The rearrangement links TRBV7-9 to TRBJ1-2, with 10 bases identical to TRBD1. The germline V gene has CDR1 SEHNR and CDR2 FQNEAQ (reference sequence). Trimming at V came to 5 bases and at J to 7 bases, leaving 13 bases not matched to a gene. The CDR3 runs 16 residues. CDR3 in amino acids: CASSLPRGTGVPGYTF. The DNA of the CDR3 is TGTGCCAGCAGCCTCCCCCGGGGGACAGGGGTTCCTGGCTACACCTTC.

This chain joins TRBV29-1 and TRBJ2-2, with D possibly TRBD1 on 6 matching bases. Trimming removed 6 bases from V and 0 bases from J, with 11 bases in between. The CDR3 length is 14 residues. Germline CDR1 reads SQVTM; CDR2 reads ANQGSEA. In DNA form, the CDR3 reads TGCAGCGTCGGACAGCTCGCGAACACCGGGGAGCTGTTTTTT. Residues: CSVGQLANTGELFF.

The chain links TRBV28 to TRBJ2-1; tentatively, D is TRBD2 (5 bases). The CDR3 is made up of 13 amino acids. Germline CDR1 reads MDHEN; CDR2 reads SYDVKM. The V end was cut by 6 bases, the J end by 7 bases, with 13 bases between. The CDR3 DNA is TGTGCCAGCAGCCAAGGTACTAGAAATGAGCAGTTCTTC. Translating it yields CASSQGTRNEQFF.

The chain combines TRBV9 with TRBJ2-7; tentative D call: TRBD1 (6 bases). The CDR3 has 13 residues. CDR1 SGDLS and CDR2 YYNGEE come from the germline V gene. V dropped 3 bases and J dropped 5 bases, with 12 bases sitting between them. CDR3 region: CASSDLGGHEQYF. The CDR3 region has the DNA TGTGCCAGCAGCGATTTAGGGGGACACGAGCAGTACTTC.

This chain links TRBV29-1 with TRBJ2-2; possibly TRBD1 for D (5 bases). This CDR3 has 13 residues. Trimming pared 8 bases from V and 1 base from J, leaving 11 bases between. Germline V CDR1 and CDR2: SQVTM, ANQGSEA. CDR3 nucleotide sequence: TGCAGCACCACAACAGGGAACACCGGGGAGCTGTTTTTT. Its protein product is CSTTTGNTGELFF.

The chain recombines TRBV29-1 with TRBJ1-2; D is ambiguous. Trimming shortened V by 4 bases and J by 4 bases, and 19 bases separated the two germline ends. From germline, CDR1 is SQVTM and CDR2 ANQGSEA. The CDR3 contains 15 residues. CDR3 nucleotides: TGCAGCGTTGTTTTAGACCAACCTTCTAGCTATGGCTACACCTTC. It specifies CSVVLDQPSSYGYTF.

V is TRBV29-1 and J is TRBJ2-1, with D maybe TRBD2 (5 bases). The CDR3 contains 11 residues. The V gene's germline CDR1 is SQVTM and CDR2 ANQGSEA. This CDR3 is CSGNRYNEQFF. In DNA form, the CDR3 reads TGCTCCGGGAACAGATACAATGAGCAGTTCTTC.

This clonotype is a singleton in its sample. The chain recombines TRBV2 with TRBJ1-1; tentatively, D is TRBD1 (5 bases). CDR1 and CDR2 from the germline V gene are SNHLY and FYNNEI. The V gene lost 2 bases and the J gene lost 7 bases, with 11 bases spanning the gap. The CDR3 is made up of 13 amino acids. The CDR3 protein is CASSELGHDEAFF. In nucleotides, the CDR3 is TGTGCCAGCAGTGAATTGGGGCACGATGAAGCTTTCTTT.

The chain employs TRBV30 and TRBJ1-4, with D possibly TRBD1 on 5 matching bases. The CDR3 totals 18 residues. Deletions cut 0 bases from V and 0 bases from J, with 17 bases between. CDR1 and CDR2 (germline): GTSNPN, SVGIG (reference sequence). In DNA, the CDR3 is TGTGCCTGGAGTGTGGGGCCGATGGCAGTTTCAACTAATGAAAAACTGTTTTTT. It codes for CAWSVGPMAVSTNEKLFF.

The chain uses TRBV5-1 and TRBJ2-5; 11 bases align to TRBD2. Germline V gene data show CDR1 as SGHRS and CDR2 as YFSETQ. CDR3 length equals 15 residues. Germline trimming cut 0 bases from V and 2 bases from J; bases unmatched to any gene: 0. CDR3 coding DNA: TGCGCCAGCAGCTTGGGACTAGCGGGACAAGAGACCCAGTACTTC. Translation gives CASSLGLAGQETQYF.